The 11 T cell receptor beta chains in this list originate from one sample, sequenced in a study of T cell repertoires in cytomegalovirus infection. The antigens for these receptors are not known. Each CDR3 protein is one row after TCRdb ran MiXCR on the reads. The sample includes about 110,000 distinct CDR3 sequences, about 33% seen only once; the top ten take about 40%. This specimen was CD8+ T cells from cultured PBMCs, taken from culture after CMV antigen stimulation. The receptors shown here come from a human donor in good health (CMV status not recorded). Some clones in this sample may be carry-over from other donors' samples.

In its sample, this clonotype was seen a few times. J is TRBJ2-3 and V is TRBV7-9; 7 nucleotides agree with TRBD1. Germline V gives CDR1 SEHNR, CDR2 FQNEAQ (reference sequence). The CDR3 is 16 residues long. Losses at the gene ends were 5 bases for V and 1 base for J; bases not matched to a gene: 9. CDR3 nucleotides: TGTGCCAGCAGCCCGCGACAGGGACCCCGCACAGATACGCAGTATTTT. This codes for CASSPRQGPRTDTQYF.

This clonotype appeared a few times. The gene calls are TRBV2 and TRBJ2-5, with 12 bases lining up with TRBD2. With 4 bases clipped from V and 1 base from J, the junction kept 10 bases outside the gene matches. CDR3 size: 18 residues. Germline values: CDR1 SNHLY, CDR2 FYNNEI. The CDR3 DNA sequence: TGTGCCAGCAGTGGACTAGCGGGGGCCCCGACTATCCAAGAGACCCAGTACTTC. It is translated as CASSGLAGAPTIQETQYF.

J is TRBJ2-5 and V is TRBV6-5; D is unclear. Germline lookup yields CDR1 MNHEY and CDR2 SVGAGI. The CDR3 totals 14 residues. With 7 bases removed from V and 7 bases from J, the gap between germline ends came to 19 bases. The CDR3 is CASTEDGRFRTQYF. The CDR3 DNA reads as TGTGCCAGCACCGAGGACGGACGGTTCAGGACCCAGTACTTC.

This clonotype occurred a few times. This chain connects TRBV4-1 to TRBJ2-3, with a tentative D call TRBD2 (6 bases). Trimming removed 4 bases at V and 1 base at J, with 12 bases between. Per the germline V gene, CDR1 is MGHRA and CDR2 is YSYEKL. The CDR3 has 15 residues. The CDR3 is CASSLFPGGTDTQYF. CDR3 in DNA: TGCGCCAGCAGCCTCTTTCCGGGGGGCACAGATACGCAGTATTTT.

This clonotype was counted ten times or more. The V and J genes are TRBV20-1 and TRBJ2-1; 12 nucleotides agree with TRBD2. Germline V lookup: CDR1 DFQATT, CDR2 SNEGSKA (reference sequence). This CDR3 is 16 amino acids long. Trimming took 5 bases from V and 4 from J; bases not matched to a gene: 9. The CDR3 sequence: CSAGFETSGGYNEQFF. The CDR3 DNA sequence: TGCAGTGCTGGTTTTGAGACTAGCGGGGGATACAATGAGCAGTTCTTC.

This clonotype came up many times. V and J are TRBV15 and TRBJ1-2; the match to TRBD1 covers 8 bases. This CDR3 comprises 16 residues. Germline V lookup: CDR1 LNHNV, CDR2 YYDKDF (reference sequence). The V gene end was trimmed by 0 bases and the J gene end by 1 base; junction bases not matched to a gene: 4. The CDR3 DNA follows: TGTGCCACCAGCAGAGACAGGGGGCCGGATAACTATGGCTACACCTTC. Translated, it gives CATSRDRGPDNYGYTF.

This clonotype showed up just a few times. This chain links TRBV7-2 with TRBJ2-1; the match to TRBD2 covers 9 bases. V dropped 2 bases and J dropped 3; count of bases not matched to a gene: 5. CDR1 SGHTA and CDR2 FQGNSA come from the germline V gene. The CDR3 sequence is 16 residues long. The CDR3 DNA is TGTGCCAGCAGCTTAAGGCTAGCGGGGCTCTACAATGAGCAGTTCTTC. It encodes CASSLRLAGLYNEQFF.

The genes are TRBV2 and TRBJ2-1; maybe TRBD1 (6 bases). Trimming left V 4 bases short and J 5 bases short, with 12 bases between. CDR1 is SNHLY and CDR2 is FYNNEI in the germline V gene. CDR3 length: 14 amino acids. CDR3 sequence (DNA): TGTGCCAGCAGTGTAACAGGGAGTAACAATGAGCAGTTCTTC. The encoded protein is CASSVTGSNNEQFF.

The CDR3 DNA is TGTGCCAGCAGCCCCGGGGGTCCGGGGAACACCGGGGAGCTGTTTTTT. This translates into CASSPGGPGNTGELFF. The chain employs TRBV5-6 and TRBJ2-2; D possibly corresponds to TRBD2 (6 bases). The CDR3 consists of 16 residues. The germline V gene encodes CDR1 SGHDT and CDR2 YYEEEE. Trimming left V 4 bases short and J 1 base short, with 14 bases between.

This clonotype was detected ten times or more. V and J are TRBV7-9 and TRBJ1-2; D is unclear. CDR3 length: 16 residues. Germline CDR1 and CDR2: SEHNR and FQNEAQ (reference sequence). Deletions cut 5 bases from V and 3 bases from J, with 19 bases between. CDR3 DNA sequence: TGTGCCAGCAGCCTCAGACACTCGTCCCGCTACTATGGCTACACCTTC. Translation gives CASSLRHSSRYYGYTF.

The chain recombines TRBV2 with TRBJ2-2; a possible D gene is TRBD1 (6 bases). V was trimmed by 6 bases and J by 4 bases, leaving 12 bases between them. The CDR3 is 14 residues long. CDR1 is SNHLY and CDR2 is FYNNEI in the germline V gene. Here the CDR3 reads CASSNRVLTGELFF. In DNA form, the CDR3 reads TGTGCCAGCAGCAACAGGGTACTCACCGGGGAGCTGTTTTTT.